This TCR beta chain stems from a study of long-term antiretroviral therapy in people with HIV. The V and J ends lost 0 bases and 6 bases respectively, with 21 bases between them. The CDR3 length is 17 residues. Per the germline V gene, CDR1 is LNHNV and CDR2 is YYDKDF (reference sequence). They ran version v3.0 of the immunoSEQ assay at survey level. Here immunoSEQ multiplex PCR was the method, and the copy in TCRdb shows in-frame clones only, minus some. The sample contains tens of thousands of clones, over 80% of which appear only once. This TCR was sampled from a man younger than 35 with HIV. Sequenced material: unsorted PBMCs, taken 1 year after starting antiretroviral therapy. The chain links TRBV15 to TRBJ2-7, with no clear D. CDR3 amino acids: CATSRELVSSTPGEQYF. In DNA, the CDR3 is TGTGCCACCAGCAGAGAACTGGTTAGTTCCACTCCAGGCGAGCAGTACTTC.